The T cell receptor beta chain described here comes from a study of blood T cell repertoires in COVID-19. The Seattle site enrolled patients during active infection and followed them longitudinally. The repertoire was sequenced with immunoSEQ multiplex PCR; TCRdb's copy has only in-frame clones and lacks some. The sample contains about 390,000 clones, approximately 89% of which appear only once. The CDR3 has 13 residues. Between the trimmed V and J ends, which lost 4 bases and 5 bases, there was a span of 11 bases. This clone showed up just once. The sample consisted of peripheral blood. The sequence derives from a woman aged 55-70 years with COVID-19, enrolled during active disease. The J gene is TRBJ2-5, the V gene TRBV12-3 or TRBV12-4; D possibly corresponds to TRBD1 (6 bases). For the CDR3, the DNA is TGTGCCAGCAGTTCCTACAGGGACGAGACCCAGTACTTC. Translating it yields CASSSYRDETQYF.